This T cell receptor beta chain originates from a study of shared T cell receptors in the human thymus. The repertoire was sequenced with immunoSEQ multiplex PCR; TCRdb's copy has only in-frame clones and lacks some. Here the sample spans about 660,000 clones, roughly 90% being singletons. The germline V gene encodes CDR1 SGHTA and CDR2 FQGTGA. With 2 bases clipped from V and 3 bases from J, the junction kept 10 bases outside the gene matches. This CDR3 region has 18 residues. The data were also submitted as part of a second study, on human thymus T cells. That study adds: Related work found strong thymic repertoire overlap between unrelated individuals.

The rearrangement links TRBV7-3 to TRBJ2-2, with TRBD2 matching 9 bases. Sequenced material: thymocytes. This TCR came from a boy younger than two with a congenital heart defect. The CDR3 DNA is TGTGCCAGCAGCTTAGGGGCTAGCGGGAAGGGATACACCGGGGAGCTGTTTTTT. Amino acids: CASSLGASGKGYTGELFF.